This TCR beta chain was recorded in a study of cytomegalovirus exposure and HLA in healthy donors. Study-level findings and limits: The authors later found HLA-associated TCR beta chains more clonally expanded than equally common others. There were reportedly fewer N-insertions in an Asian-associated ancestry cluster than the roughly 670-donor mean, in a later analysis. The study put some 150 TCR beta chains on its list as cytomegalovirus-associated.

PCR used 60 Vbeta primers and 13 Jbeta primers. Sequenced by immunoSEQ multiplex PCR; TCRdb stores in-frame clones only, minus some. The sample consists of some 180,000 clones, just over 75% of them appearing once. Germline V gene sequence: CDR1 LNHDA, CDR2 SQIVND (reference sequence). This CDR3 spans 14 amino acids. V lost 7 bases to trimming and J lost 1 base, with 10 bases between them. On this clone itself: Its antigen is currently unknown.

The sequence was collected from a woman aged 60 to 75 in good health and CMV-seropositive. The J gene is TRBJ2-2, the V gene TRBV19; D is unclear. Sequenced sample: PBMCs. This CDR3 reads CASTSTLNTGELFF. CDR3 nucleotides: TGTGCCAGTACCTCTACTTTGAACACCGGGGAGCTGTTTTTT.